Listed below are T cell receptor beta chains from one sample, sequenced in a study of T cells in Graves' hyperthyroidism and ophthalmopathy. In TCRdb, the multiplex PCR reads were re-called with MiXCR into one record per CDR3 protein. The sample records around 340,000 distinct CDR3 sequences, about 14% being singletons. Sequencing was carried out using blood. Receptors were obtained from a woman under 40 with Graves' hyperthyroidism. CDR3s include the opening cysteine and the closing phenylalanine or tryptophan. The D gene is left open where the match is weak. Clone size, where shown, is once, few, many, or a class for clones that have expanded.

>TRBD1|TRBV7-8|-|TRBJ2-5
TGTGCCAGCAGCTATGGCAGGGGGCCAGAGACCCAGTACTTC
CASSYGRGPETQYF
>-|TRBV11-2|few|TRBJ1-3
TGTGCCAGCACTATCACCCGAGGAAACACCATATATTTT
CASTITRGNTIYF
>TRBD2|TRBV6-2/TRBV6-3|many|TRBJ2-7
TGTGCCAGCAGTTACAAGCGGGAGATTGACTTC
CASSYKREIDF
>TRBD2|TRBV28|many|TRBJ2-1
TGTGCCAGCAGTAAAGCGGGAGGGCCCTACAATGAGCAGTTCTTC
CASSKAGGPYNEQFF
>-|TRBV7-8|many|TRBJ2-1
TGTGCCAGCAACCGTCGTGGATACAATGAGCAGTTCTTC
CASNRRGYNEQFF
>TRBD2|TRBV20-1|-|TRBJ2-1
TGCAGTGCTAGAGTCCCTAGCGGGTTGGAGCAGTTCTTC
CSARVPSGLEQFF
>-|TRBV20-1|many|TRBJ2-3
TGCAGTGCTATACTCCGCACAGATACGCAGTATTTT
CSAILRTDTQYF
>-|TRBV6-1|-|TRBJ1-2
TGTGCCAGCGCGCCGGGACACCTTAACTATGGCTACACCTTC
CASAPGHLNYGYTF
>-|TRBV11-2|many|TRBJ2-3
TGTGCCAGCAGCCGAGCCGCCCCGGCAGATACGCAGTATTTT
CASSRAAPADTQYF
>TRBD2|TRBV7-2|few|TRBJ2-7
TGTGCCAGCAGCTTAGAAGCTAGCGGGAGGGGTAACGAGCAGTACTTC
CASSLEASGRGNEQYF
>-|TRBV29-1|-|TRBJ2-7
TGCAGCGTTGTCGGACAGACAACCAGAGGGGAGGAGCAGTACTTC
CSVVGQTTRGEEQYF
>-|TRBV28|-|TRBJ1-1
TGTGCCAGCAGTTTCCAAGGTTTTTTGACTGAAGCTTTCTTT
CASSFQGFLTEAFF
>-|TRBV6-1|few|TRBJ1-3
TGTGCCAGCACGCCGACAGGCTCTGGAAACACCATATATTTT
CASTPTGSGNTIYF
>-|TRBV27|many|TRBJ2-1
TGTGCCAGCAGTTTATCCCAGGGGGGGTGGATTGAGCAGTTCTTC
CASSLSQGGWIEQFF
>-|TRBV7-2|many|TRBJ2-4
TGTGCCAGCAGCTTAGGGGGGCGGGAGAGAGTCATTCAGTACTTC
CASSLGGRERVIQYF
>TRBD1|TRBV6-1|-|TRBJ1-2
TGTGCCAGCAGGCCGGGACAGGGGGGAATCAGTGGCTACACCTTC
CASRPGQGGISGYTF
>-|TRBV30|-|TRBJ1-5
TGTGCCTGGAGTGTCGAGACAGCTTCTCAGCCCCAGCATTTT
CAWSVETASQPQHF
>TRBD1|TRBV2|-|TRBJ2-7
TGTGCCAGCAGCTGGACAGGGGAAAGCTCCTACGAGCAGTACTTC
CASSWTGESSYEQYF
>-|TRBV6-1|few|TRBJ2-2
TGTGCCAGCAGAGGGAGCGGAAAGCCAAACACCGGGGAGCTGTTTTTT
CASRGSGKPNTGELFF
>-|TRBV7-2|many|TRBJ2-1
TGTGCCAGCAGCTTAGGATTAGCGATTTACAATGAGCAGTTCTTC
CASSLGLAIYNEQFF
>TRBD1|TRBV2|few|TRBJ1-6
TGTGCCAGCGACCGGGACAGGGTTTCACCCCTCCACTTT
CASDRDRVSPLHF
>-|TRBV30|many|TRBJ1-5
TGTGCCTGGAGTAGGGGTTTGGGGAACAATCAGCCCCAGCATTTT
CAWSRGLGNNQPQHF
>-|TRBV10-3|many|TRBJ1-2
TGTGCCATCAGTAATACCGGGACGACAGGCTACACCTTC
CAISNTGTTGYTF
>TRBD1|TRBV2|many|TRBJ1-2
TGTGCCAGCAGTGAAGTAGGGGGACAGCCCTATGGCTACACCTTC
CASSEVGGQPYGYTF
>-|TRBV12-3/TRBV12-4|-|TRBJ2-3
TGTGCCAGCAGTCTAATAGCAGCAGATACGCAGTATTTT
CASSLIAADTQYF
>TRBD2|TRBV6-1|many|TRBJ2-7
TGTGCCAGCATCTTCTACCGGGAGGAAAAGGGCGAGCAGTACTTC
CASIFYREEKGEQYF
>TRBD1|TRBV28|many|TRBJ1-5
TGTGCCAGCAGTCCGGACAGGGACAATCAGCCCCAGCATTTT
CASSPDRDNQPQHF
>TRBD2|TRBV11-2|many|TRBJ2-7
TGTGCCAGCAGCTTAGTACTAGCGGGAGACGAGCAGTACTTC
CASSLVLAGDEQYF
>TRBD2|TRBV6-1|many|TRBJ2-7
TGTGCCAGCAGTGTAGGGACTAGCGGGAGCTACGAGCAGTACTTC
CASSVGTSGSYEQYF
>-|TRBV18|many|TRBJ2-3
TGTGCCAGCTCAACGGATGCGGATACGCAGTATTTT
CASSTDADTQYF
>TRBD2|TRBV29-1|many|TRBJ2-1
TGCAGCGCAACACTAGCGGGAGGTTTCAATGAGCAGTTCTTC
CSATLAGGFNEQFF
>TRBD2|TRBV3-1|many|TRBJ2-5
TGTGCCAGCAGCCAAGATCTCGGAGGACTAGGCTTGGAGACCCAGTACTTC
CASSQDLGGLGLETQYF
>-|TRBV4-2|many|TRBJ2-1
TGTGCCAGCAGCCAAGAGGTCTACAATGAGCAGTTCTTC
CASSQEVYNEQFF
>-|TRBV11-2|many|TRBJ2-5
TGTGCCAGCAGCCCGGACGAGGTATGGGAAGAGACCCAGTACTTC
CASSPDEVWEETQYF
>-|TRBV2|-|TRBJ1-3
TGTGCCAGCATCACGAGGGCTGGAAACACCATATATTTT
CASITRAGNTIYF
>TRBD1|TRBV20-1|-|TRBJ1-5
TGCAGTGCTTGCCGGACAGGCGGCAACCAGCCCCAGCATTTT
CSACRTGGNQPQHF
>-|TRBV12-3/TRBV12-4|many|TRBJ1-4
TGTGCCAGCAGCAAAGGCGTTTCAAGCCTAAATGAAAAACTGTTTTTT
CASSKGVSSLNEKLFF
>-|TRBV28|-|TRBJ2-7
TGTGCCAGCTCACCACCGGTGGTGGGCCCCTCCGGCTGGGAGCAGTACTTC
CASSPPVVGPSGWEQYF
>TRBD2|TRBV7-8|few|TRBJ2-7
TGTGCCAGCAGCCTGACTAGCGGGAGAGCGCAGTACTTC
CASSLTSGRAQYF
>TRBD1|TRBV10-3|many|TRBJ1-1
TGTGCCATCAGTGGGACAGGGGCTGAGAACACTGAAGCTTTCTTT
CAISGTGAENTEAFF
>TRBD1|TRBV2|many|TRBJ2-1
TGTGCCAGCAGTGAAATCTGGATGGGGACAGGGTTGGGGGCTGAGCAGTTCTTC
CASSEIWMGTGLGAEQFF
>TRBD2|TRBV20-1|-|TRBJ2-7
TGCAGTGCTAGTGGGGCTAGCGGGACTCTTTACGAGCAGTACTTC
CSASGASGTLYEQYF
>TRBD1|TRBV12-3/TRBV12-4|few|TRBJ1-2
TGTGCCAGCAGAACAGGGGCCTCGATCTATGGCTACACCTTC
CASRTGASIYGYTF
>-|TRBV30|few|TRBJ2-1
TGTGCCTGGAGTGTCAAGGGGCAAGCCTATGAGCAGTTCTTC
CAWSVKGQAYEQFF
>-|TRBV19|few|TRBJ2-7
TGTGCCAGTAGTATAGGTGGGATGACCTCCTACGAGCAGTACTTC
CASSIGGMTSYEQYF
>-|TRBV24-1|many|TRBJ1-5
TGTGCCACCAGTGAAGGGGGTACCAGCAATCAGCCCCAGCATTTT
CATSEGGTSNQPQHF
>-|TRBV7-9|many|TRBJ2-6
TGTGCCAGCAGCTTAGCAGGTGTAGGTGGGGCCAACGTCCTGACTTTC
CASSLAGVGGANVLTF
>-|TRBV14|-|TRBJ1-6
TGTGCCAGCAGCGCCCTCGCCGGTAATTCACCCCTCCACTTT
CASSALAGNSPLHF